This T cell receptor (beta chain) was recorded in a study of blood T cell repertoires in COVID-19. The wider study: Researchers got acute and convalescent COVID-19 samples from the United States, Italy and Spain. From T cells, B-cell-depleted T cells, or PBMCs came the material, which was cDNA or gDNA.

In the original processing: Amplification with reference gene primers provided the estimates of nucleated cell counts. Libraries were prepared by immunoSEQ multiplex PCR; TCRdb keeps only in-frame clonotypes and omits some of them. The V and J calls and clone size come from that table; D and trimming were worked out from the DNA. The data show hundreds of thousands of clones, around 88% seen once. This clone was recorded a few times. The CDR3 runs 14 residues. V was clipped by 1 base and J by 5 bases, with 9 bases between them. CDR1 is SGHVS and CDR2 is FQNEAQ in the germline V gene. V gene TRBV7-8 combines with J gene TRBJ1-5, with no clear D. The origin of this receptor is an older man with acute or convalescent COVID-19. Sequencing was performed on peripheral blood. CDR3 protein: CASSLDQFYQPQHF. Here the CDR3 DNA reads TGTGCCAGCAGCTTAGACCAGTTTTATCAGCCCCAGCATTTT.